This section outlines one TCR beta chain sequence together with its context. This clonotype came up many times. It lacks a known antigen. No much larger clone is present one base from it, and per-base qualities are unavailable. The library came from PCR. The run used an Illumina HiSeq 2500. TCR library preparation used molecular barcoding, with unique molecular identifiers applied to normalize quantification of the TCRbeta repertoire. TCRdb ran its own pipeline on the public reads, namely fastp trimming at Q25 and MiXCR clone calling, and kept in-frame beta chains. One record per CDR3 amino acid sequence lists the most common genes and DNA. Across this sample there are roughly 70,000 distinct CDR3 sequences, with roughly 5.2% seen only once. 15% to 20% of the sample lies in the top ten. Interpreted using the paper, the treatment or condition label stands for: allogeneic hematopoietic cell transplantation with graft depleted of TCRalphabeta T cells and CD19 B cells. TCRalphabeta/CD19-depleted allogeneic hematopoietic cell grafts were given to the transplant recipients, all of whom were children.

The sample originates from a study of T-cell reconstitution after alpha-beta-depleted transplantation in children (dated by TCRdb to about 2016). Background on the whole study: T-cell immune reconstitution after TCRalphabeta/CD19-depleted allogeneic hematopoietic cell transplantation in children was quantitatively tracked in the study by means of TCR repertoire profiling.

Broad study findings and their caveats: In some patients, the high TCRbeta diversity seen at day 60 was put down to recipient T cells and intrathymic progenitors that had survived conditioning. About two months after transplant, the apparently early recovery of alphabetaT-cell counts reportedly depended on just several hundred clones that had expanded rapidly and came from non-depleted graft cells. The frequencies of hyperexpanded clones fell over the following months, and after one year, T-cell counts and TCRbeta diversity were mostly attributed to newly produced T cells.

Sequenced material: PBMCs, mostly from graft donor cells, taken 180 days after TCRalphabeta/CD19-depleted stem cell transplant. This TCR derives from a boy younger than two who had a stem cell transplant for acute myeloid leukemia, so the T cells may come from the graft donor.

DNA sequence: TGCGCCAGCAGCGTATCACCGGGACAGGGTTTGACAGATACGCAGTATTTT. Translation gives CASSVSPGQGLTDTQYF. The chain is encoded by TRBV5-1 joined to TRBJ2-3; TRBD1 matches 9 bases in the middle. The junction shows trimming of 4 bases on V and 3 bases on J, and the gene matches do not reach 12 bases of it. The CDR3, from cysteine to phenylalanine, totals 17 residues. CDR3 DNA is the only sequence kept; it has 51 bases, read in frame from the first base. The CDR1 and CDR2 encoded by the germline V gene are SGHRS and YFSETQ.